A selection of T cell receptor beta chains follows, all from one sample in a study of T cell repertoires in cytomegalovirus infection. TCRdb re-derived calls from the reads in MiXCR, one entry per CDR3 protein. Here the sample spans under 800,000 distinct CDR3 sequences, roughly 26% being singletons. Specimen: CD8+ T cells from PBMCs. These receptors all stem from a human donor in good health (CMV status not recorded). Some clones in this sample may be carry-over from other donors' samples. Both conserved end residues are part of each CDR3. The D gene is left open where the match is weak. The size entry is marked missing in some rows and otherwise reads once, few, many or a size class.

J gene: TRBJ1-2
V gene: TRBV29-1
CDR3 length: 14
D gene: TRBD1
clone size: NA
CDR3 protein: CSVKTGAYNYGYTF
CDR3 DNA: TGCAGCGTTAAGACAGGGGCGTACAACTATGGCTACACCTTC

J gene: TRBJ1-2
V gene: TRBV7-9
CDR3 length: 16
D gene: NA
clone size: few
CDR3 protein: CASSHGRRAAQYGYTF
CDR3 DNA: TGTGCCAGCAGCCACGGACGGAGGGCAGCCCAATATGGCTACACCTTC

J gene: TRBJ2-5
V gene: TRBV6-6
CDR3 length: 16
D gene: TRBD1
clone size: NA
CDR3 protein: CAGSYSQGVIRETQYF
CDR3 DNA: TGTGCCGGCAGTTACTCGCAGGGGGTCATCCGGGAGACCCAGTACTTC

J gene: TRBJ1-2
V gene: TRBV7-9
CDR3 length: 15
D gene: NA
clone size: NA
CDR3 protein: CASSFPDNGTYGYTF
CDR3 DNA: TGTGCCAGCAGCTTTCCGGACAACGGAACCTATGGCTACACCTTC

J gene: TRBJ2-5
V gene: TRBV12-3/TRBV12-4
CDR3 length: 16
D gene: TRBD1
clone size: NA
CDR3 protein: CASSFRRDREQETQYF
CDR3 DNA: TGTGCCAGCAGTTTCCGCCGGGACAGAGAGCAAGAGACCCAGTACTTC

J gene: TRBJ2-5
V gene: TRBV19
CDR3 length: 15
D gene: NA
clone size: NA
CDR3 protein: CASREQGLPPETQYF
CDR3 DNA: TGTGCCAGCAGGGAGCAGGGGCTCCCCCCGGAGACCCAGTACTTC

J gene: TRBJ1-1
V gene: TRBV6-8
CDR3 length: 14
D gene: TRBD1
clone size: few
CDR3 protein: CASSFRQGYLEAFF
CDR3 DNA: TGTGCCAGCAGTTTCAGACAGGGATACCTTGAAGCTTTCTTT

J gene: TRBJ2-5
V gene: TRBV28
CDR3 length: 15
D gene: TRBD2
clone size: NA
CDR3 protein: CVSSRGRGGRETQYF
CDR3 DNA: TGTGTCAGCAGTCGCGGGCGGGGGGGCCGCGAGACCCAGTACTTC

J gene: TRBJ2-7
V gene: TRBV7-9
CDR3 length: 15
D gene: TRBD1
clone size: many
CDR3 protein: CASSALSTGGYEQYF
CDR3 DNA: TGTGCCAGCAGCGCCCTGTCGACAGGGGGCTACGAGCAGTACTTC

J gene: TRBJ2-1
V gene: TRBV28
CDR3 length: 16
D gene: TRBD1
clone size: NA
CDR3 protein: CASSLWGTASNNEQFF
CDR3 DNA: TGTGCCAGCAGTTTATGGGGGACAGCTTCGAACAATGAGCAGTTCTTC

J gene: TRBJ1-4
V gene: TRBV7-2
CDR3 length: 13
D gene: TRBD1
clone size: NA
CDR3 protein: CASSRDRGEKLFF
CDR3 DNA: TGTGCCAGCAGCCGGGACAGGGGTGAAAAACTGTTTTTT

J gene: TRBJ1-5
V gene: TRBV4-1
CDR3 length: 16
D gene: NA
clone size: few
CDR3 protein: CASSLGPINRNQPQHF
CDR3 DNA: TGCGCCAGCAGCCTGGGACCGATAAATCGCAATCAGCCCCAGCATTTT

J gene: TRBJ2-7
V gene: TRBV12-3/TRBV12-4
CDR3 length: 13
D gene: NA
clone size: many
CDR3 protein: CASSFAGTSEQYF
CDR3 DNA: TGTGCCAGCAGTTTCGCCGGGACCTCCGAGCAGTACTTC

J gene: TRBJ2-7
V gene: TRBV19
CDR3 length: 12
D gene: NA
clone size: few
CDR3 protein: CASSIDGYEQYF
CDR3 DNA: TGTGCCAGTAGTATAGATGGTTACGAGCAGTACTTC

J gene: TRBJ2-1
V gene: TRBV5-8
CDR3 length: 14
D gene: TRBD1
clone size: many
CDR3 protein: CASSLLPPGQGEFF
CDR3 DNA: TGTGCCAGCAGCTTGCTCCCCCCGGGACAGGGAGAATTCTTC

J gene: TRBJ2-2
V gene: TRBV28
CDR3 length: 12
D gene: NA
clone size: NA
CDR3 protein: CASRLSAGELFF
CDR3 DNA: TGTGCCAGCAGACTCAGTGCCGGGGAGCTGTTTTTT